Below, 16 T cell receptor beta chains from the same sample are listed, as sequenced in a study of shared clonotypes between healthy human individuals. Clones were read by immunoSEQ multiplex PCR, and TCRdb kept only the in-frame ones, dropping some. This repertoire shows about 2,500,000 clones, about 92% found once; its top ten account for about 0.13%. Sequencing was performed on naive CD4+ T cells sorted from blood. The subset was: CD45RA+ positively selected. The receptors were gathered from a man younger than 35 in good health.

The V gene is TRBV7-2, the J gene TRBJ1-3; D unresolved. Germline CDR1 SGHTA, CDR2 FQGNSA. The CDR3 is 15 amino acids. Deletions cut 5 bases from V and 0 bases from J, with 11 bases between. The CDR3 DNA reads as TGTGCCAGCAGCCTCACATGGAGCTCTGGAAACACCATATATTTT. It specifies CASSLTWSSGNTIYF.

This chain joins TRBV7-2 and TRBJ2-5; D gene ambiguous. This CDR3 contains 13 residues. V lost 4 bases, J lost 4 bases, and 10 bases lay in between. Germline V gene lookup returns CDR1 SGHTA and CDR2 FQGNSA. CDR3 DNA: TGTGCCAGCAGCTCATCGACGGGAGAGACCCAGTACTTC. As protein: CASSSSTGETQYF.

This chain uses TRBV5-1 with TRBJ2-7; 9 nucleotides match TRBD1. CDR3 size: 13 residues. Germline lookup yields CDR1 SGHRS and CDR2 YFSETQ. The ends lost 4 bases at V and 6 bases at J; junction bases unmatched: 5. This chain's CDR3 is CASSPGTGFEQYF. In DNA, the CDR3 is TGCGCCAGCAGCCCCGGGACAGGGTTCGAGCAGTACTTC. Filled out from reference TRBV5-1 and TRBJ2-7, the complete variable domain reads KAGVTQTPRYLIKTRGQQVTLSCSPISGHRSVSWYQQTPGQGLQFLFEYFSETQRNKGNFPGRFSGRQFSNSRSEMNVSTLELGDSALYLCASSPGTGFEQYFGPGTRLTVT.

The gene calls are TRBV10-3 and TRBJ1-1, with unresolved D. Trimming pared 3 bases from V and 1 base from J, leaving 6 bases between. Germline CDR1 reads ENHRY; CDR2 reads SYGVKD. The CDR3 totals 13 residues. The CDR3 bases are TGTGCCATCAGTGATGACAAGAACACTGAAGCTTTCTTT. It encodes CAISDDKNTEAFF.

This clone was detected only once. The rearrangement joins TRBV6-5 to TRBJ1-5; D not resolved. V lost 6 bases, J lost 0 bases, and 9 bases lay in between. The CDR3 spans 14 residues. CDR1 MNHEY and CDR2 SVGAGI come from the germline V gene. CDR3 sequence: CASRADLSNQPQHF. The CDR3 DNA is TGTGCCAGCAGAGCGGACCTTAGCAATCAGCCCCAGCATTTT.

The J gene is TRBJ1-4, the V gene TRBV6-7; no reliable D call. TRBV6-7 is known as an ORF, though its function is uncertain. This CDR3 has 15 amino acids. V shed 5 bases and J shed 7 bases, with 17 bases lying between them. This CDR3 is CASSITVGFGEKLFF. The CDR3 DNA reads as TGTGCCAGCAGTATTACGGTGGGCTTCGGTGAAAAACTGTTTTTT.

Notes on this clone: The junction does not match germline at one end; this may be a read error. The chain joins TRBV10-3 to TRBJ2-7, with D unclear. This CDR3 has 14 residues. The V gene's germline CDR1 is ENHRY and CDR2 SYGVKD. CDR3 in amino acids: CASSYDWSGDEQYF. As DNA, the CDR3 is TGTGCCAGCAGTTACGACTGGTCTGGGGACGAGCAGTACTTC.

The DNA for the CDR3 is TGTGCCAGCAGCTTAGCGTTGGCTGTGCTTGAGCAGTTCTTC. Amino acid sequence: CASSLALAVLEQFF. This chain joins TRBV7-9 and TRBJ2-1; D unresolved. V dropped 0 bases and J dropped 9 bases, with 12 bases sitting between them. The CDR3 is made up of 14 amino acids. Looked up from germline, CDR1 is SEHNR and CDR2 is FQNEAQ (reference sequence).

CDR3 sequence: CASRLGTGGSGANVLTF. For the CDR3, the DNA is TGTGCCAGTAGGCTCGGGACAGGGGGTTCTGGGGCCAACGTCCTGACTTTC. This chain links TRBV19 with TRBJ2-6, with 11 bases lining up with TRBD1. The CDR3 sequence is 17 residues long. V was pared by 6 bases and J by 1 base, with 5 bases of the junction left unmatched. Germline V CDR1 and CDR2: LNHDA, SQIVND (reference sequence).

The chain recombines TRBV10-1 with TRBJ2-5; weak D call: TRBD2 (6 bases). This CDR3 has 13 residues. In germline, CDR1 is WNHNN, CDR2 SYGVQD (reference sequence). Trimming shortened V by 6 bases and J by 0 bases, and 8 bases separated the two germline ends. CDR3 in DNA: TGCGCCAGCAGCGGGGACTACCAAGAGACCCAGTACTTC. Encoded protein: CASSGDYQETQYF.

As regards this clone: The same CDR3 also results from other DNA sequences found in this sample. The V and J genes are TRBV6-5 and TRBJ1-2, with no clear D. The CDR3 has 13 residues. Germline-derived CDR1 and CDR2 are MNHEY and SVGAGI. Trimming removed 6 bases from V and 2 bases from J, with 10 bases in between. The CDR3 DNA is TGTGCCAGCAGCCCGACGGGGAACTATGGCTACACCTTC. It specifies CASSPTGNYGYTF.

The J gene is TRBJ1-1, the V gene TRBV14, with 8 bases that match TRBD1. CDR1 and CDR2 from the germline V gene are SGHDN and FVKESK. The CDR3 covers 18 residues. J was trimmed by 4 bases and V by 5 bases; bases with no gene match: 18. The CDR3 here is CASSSPRGTGLGSTEAFF. The CDR3 nucleotides are TGTGCCAGCAGCTCACCCAGAGGGACAGGACTTGGGAGCACTGAAGCTTTCTTT.

The chain links TRBV5-1 to TRBJ2-1; D is tentatively TRBD1 or TRBD2 (6 bases each). CDR3 length: 15 residues. The germline CDR1 and CDR2 sequences are SGHRS and YFSETQ. Trimming took 0 bases from V and 7 from J, leaving 14 bases between them. CDR3 region: CASSLEGGKGNEQFF. The CDR3 region has the DNA TGCGCCAGCAGCTTGGAAGGGGGGAAGGGTAATGAGCAGTTCTTC.

This clone was counted once. The genes are TRBV7-2 and TRBJ2-1; 7 nucleotides align to TRBD2. The CDR3 runs 15 residues. Germline CDR1 SGHTA, CDR2 FQGNSA. V shed 5 bases, J shed 2 bases, and the junction held 6 bases outside the gene matches. CDR3: CASSPGGKTYNEQFF. CDR3 DNA sequence: TGTGCCAGCAGCCCGGGAGGAAAAACCTACAATGAGCAGTTCTTC.

The V gene is TRBV30, the J gene TRBJ2-5; no firm D call. This CDR3 has 13 residues. In germline, CDR1 is GTSNPN, CDR2 SVGIG (reference sequence). The V end was cut by 5 bases, the J end by 7 bases, with 17 bases between. The CDR3, as DNA: TGTGCCTGGGGCCCTCTGGCATCGGGGACCCAGTACTTC. The encoded protein is CAWGPLASGTQYF.

The chain combines TRBV6-6 with TRBJ1-3; D uncertain. The V gene's germline CDR1 is MNHNY and CDR2 SVGAGI (reference sequence). V gave up 8 bases and J gave up 2 bases, with 7 bases separating them. There are 12 residues in the CDR3. CDR3 nucleotide sequence: TGTGCCAGCGTTGGGGCTGGAAACACCATATATTTT. Encoded protein: CASVGAGNTIYF.